Sequencing of this T cell receptor beta chain was carried out in a study of shared clonotypes between healthy human individuals. The input for sorted-subset replicate PCRs was approximately 200 ng DNA, 25,000 to 35,000 T cell genomes. In the original workflow: Quality scores were absent from the junction-only immunoSEQ sequences, so filtering differed. Some clones are missing from TCRdb's copy, which holds only in-frame ones; the method was immunoSEQ multiplex PCR. V, J and clone size are those of that table, while D and trimming were read from the DNA. The sample contains 2 million to 2.5 million clones, about 94% of which appear only once. With 6 bases clipped from V and 0 bases from J, the junction kept 8 bases outside the gene matches. CDR1 is ENHRY and CDR2 is SYGVKD in the germline V gene. This CDR3 region has 17 residues. The donors, all of them Caucasian adults, lived in Nashville, Tennessee. The authors divided CD4+ cells into CD45RA+ naive and CD45RA-negative memory subsets.

This TCR derives from a man aged 18 to 29 in good health. Source material: naive CD4+ T cells sorted from blood. This sample's subset: CD45RA+ positively selected. The rearrangement joins TRBV10-3 to TRBJ1-4; 9 nucleotides match TRBD1. DNA for the CDR3: TGTGCCATCAGCGCGACAGGGGGGTCTCCAACTAATGAAAAACTGTTTTTT. This translates into CAISATGGSPTNEKLFF.